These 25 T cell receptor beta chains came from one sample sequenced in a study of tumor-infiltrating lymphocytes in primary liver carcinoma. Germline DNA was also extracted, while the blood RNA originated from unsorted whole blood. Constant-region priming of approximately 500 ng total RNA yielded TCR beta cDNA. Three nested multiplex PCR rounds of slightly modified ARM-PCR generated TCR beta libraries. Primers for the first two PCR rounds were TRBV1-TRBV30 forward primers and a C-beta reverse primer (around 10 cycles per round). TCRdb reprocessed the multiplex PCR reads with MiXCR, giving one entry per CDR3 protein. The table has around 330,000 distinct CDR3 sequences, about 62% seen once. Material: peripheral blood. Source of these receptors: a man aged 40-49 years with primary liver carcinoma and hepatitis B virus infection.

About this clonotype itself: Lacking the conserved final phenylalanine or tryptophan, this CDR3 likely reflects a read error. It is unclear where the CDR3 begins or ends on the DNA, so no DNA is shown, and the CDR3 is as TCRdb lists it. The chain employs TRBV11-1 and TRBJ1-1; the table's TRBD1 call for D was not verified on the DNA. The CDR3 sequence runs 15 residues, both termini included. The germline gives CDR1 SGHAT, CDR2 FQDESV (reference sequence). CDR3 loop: CAGSSRTGIGTEACS.

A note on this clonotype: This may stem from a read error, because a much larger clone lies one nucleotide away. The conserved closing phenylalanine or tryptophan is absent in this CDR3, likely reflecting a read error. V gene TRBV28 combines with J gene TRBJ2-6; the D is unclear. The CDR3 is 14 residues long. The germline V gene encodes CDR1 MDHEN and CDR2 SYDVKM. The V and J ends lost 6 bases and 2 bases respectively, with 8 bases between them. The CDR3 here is CASSSPAGANVLTC. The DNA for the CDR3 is TGTGCCAGCAGCTCCCCCGCTGGGGCCAACGTCCTGACTTGC.

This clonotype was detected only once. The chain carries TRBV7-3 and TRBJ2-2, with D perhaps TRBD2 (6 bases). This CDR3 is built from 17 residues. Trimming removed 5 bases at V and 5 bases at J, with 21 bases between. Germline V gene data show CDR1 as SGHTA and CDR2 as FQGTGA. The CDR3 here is CASSPGPGSLNTGELFF. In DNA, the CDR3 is TGTGCCAGCAGCCCCGGACCCGGGAGCCTGAATACCGGGGAGCTGTTTTTT.

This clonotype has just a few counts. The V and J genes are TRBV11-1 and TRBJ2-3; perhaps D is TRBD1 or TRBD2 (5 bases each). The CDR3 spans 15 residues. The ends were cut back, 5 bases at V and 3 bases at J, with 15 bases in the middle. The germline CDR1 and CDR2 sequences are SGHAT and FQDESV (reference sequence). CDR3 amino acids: CASSPEWDLTDTQYF. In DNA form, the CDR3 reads TGTGCCAGCAGCCCCGAGTGGGACCTGACAGATACGCAGTATTTT.

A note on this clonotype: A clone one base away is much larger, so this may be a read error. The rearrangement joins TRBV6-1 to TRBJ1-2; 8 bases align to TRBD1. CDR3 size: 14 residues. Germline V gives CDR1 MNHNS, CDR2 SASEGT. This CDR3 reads CGSEARTGPNGYTF. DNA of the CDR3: TGTGGCAGTGAAGCCAGGACAGGGCCTAATGGCTACACCTTC.

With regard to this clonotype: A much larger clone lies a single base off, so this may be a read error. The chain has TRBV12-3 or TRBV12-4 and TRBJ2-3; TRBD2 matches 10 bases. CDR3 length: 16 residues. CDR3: CASSPTSGSGTVTQYF. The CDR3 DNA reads TGTGCCAGCAGTCCGACTAGCGGGTCGGGCACAGTTACGCAGTATTTT.

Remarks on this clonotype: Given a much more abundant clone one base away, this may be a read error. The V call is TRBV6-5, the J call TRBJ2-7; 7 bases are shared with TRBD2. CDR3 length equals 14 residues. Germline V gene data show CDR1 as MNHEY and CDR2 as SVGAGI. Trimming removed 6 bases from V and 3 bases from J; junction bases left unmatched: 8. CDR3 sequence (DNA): TGTGCCAGCAGGCTGACGACGGGGGGCTACGAGCAGTACTTC. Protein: CASRLTTGGYEQYF.

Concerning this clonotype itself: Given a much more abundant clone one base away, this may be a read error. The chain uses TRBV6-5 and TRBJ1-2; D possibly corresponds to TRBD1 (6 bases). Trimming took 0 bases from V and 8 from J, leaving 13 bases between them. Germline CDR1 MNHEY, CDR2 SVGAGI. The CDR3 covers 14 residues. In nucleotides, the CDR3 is TGTGCCAGCAGTTACTCTTGGGGGGCGAGCGGCTACACCTTC. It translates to CASSYSWGASGYTF.

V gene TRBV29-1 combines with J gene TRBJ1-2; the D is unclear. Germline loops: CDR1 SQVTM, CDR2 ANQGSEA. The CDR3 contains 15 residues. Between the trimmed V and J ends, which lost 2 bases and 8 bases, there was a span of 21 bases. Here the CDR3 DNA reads TGCAGCGTTGAAACCTCCCGAGGATTCTTGGAAGGCTACACCTTC. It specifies CSVETSRGFLEGYTF. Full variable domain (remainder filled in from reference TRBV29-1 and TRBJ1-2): SAVISQKPSRDICQRGTSLTIQCQVDSQVTMMFWYRQQPGQSLTLIATANQGSEATYESGFVIDKFPISRPNLTFSTLTVSNMSPEDSSIYLCSVETSRGFLEGYTFGSGTRLTVV.

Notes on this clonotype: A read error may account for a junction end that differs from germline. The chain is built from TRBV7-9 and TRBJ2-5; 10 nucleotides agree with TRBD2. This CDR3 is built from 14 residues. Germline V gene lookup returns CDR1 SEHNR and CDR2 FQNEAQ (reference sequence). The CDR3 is CASSWTSGQETQYF. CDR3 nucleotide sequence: TGTGCCAGCAGCTGGACTAGCGGACAAGAGACCCAATACTTC.

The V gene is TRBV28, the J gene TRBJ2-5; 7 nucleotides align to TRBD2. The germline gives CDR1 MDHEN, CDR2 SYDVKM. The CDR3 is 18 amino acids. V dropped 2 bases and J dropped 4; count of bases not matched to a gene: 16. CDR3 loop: CASSLRRDGGRSGETQYF. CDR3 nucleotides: TGTGCCAGCAGTTTACGGCGGGATGGCGGGAGATCGGGAGAGACCCAGTACTTC.

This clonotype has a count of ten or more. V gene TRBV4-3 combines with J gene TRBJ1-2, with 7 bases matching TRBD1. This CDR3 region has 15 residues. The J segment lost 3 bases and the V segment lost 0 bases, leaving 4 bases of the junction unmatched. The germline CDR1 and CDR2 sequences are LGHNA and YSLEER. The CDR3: CASSQDGDSYYGYTF. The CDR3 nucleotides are TGCGCCAGCAGCCAAGACGGGGACAGTTACTATGGCTACACCTTC.

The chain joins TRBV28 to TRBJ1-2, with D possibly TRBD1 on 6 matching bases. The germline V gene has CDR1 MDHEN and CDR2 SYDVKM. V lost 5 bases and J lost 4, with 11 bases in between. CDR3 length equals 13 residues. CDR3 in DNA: TGTGCCAGCAGTGGGGGCGCGGGCTATGGCTACACCTTC. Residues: CASSGGAGYGYTF.

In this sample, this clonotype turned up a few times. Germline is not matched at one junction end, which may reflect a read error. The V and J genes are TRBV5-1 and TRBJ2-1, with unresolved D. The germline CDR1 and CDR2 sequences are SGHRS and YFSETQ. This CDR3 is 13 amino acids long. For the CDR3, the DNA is TGCGCCAGCAGCTCGGGCCCGCAGGATGAGCAGCTCTTC. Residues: CASSSGPQDEQLF.

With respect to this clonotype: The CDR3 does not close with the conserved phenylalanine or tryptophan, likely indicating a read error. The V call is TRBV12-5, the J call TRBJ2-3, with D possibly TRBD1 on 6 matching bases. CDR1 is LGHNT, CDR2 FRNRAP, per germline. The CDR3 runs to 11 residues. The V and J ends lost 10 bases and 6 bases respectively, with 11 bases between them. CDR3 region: CATGVGDTQYL. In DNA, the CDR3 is TGTGCTACAGGGGTGGGGGATACGCAGTATTTA.

The CDR3 coding sequence is TGTGCCAGCAGTGAAGACCCGGGCTCCTACGAGCAGTACTTC. Translation: CASSEDPGSYEQYF. This sequence joins TRBV6-1 and TRBJ2-7; unclear D gene. The germline CDR1 and CDR2 sequences are MNHNS and SASEGT. With 1 base removed from V and 0 bases from J, the gap between germline ends came to 7 bases. CDR3 length: 14 residues.

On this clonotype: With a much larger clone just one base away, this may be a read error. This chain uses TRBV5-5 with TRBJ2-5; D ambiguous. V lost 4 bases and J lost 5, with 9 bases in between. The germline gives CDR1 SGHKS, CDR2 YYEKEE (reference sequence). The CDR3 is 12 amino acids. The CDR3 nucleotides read TGTGCCAGCAGCCCGCTTAGCGAGACCCAGTACTTC. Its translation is CASSPLSETQYF.

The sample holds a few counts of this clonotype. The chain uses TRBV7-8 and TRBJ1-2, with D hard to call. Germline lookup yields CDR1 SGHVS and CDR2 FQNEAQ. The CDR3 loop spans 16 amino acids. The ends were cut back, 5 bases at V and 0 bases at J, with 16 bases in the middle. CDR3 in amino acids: CASSPRAAAANYGYTF. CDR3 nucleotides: TGTGCCAGCAGCCCTCGGGCAGCCGCAGCTAACTATGGCTACACCTTC.

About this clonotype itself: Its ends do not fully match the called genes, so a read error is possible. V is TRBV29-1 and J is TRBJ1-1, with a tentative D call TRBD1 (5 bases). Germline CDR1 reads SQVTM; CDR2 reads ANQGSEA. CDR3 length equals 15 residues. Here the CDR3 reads CSAGARWGMKTEAFF. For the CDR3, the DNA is TGCAGCGCCGGTGCAAGGTGGGGGATGAAGACTGAAGCTTTCTTT.

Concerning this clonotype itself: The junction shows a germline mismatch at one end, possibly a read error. CDR3 nucleotide sequence: TGTGCTAGCAGCTCCAACTGGGGGCGCGGGGAGACCCAGTACTTC. It translates to CASSSNWGRGETQYF. V is TRBV11-2 and J is TRBJ2-5; TRBD1 is a possible D gene (6 bases). CDR3 size: 15 residues. Germline V gene lookup returns CDR1 SGHAT and CDR2 FQNNGV. The full variable domain, completed using reference TRBV11-2 and TRBJ2-5, is EAGVAQSPRYKIIEKRQSVAFWCNPISGHATLYWYQQILGQGPKLLIQFQNNGVVDDSQLPKDRFSAERLKGVDSTLKIQPAKLEDSAVYLCASSSNWGRGETQYFGPGTRLLVL.

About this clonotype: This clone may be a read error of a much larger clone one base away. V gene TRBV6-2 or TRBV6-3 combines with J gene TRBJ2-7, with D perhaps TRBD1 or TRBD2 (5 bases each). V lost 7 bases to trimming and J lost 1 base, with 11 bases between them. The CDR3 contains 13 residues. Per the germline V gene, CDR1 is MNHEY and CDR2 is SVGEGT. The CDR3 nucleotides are TGTGCCAGCAAGGGACGGGGATCCTACGAGCAGTACTTC. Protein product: CASKGRGSYEQYF.

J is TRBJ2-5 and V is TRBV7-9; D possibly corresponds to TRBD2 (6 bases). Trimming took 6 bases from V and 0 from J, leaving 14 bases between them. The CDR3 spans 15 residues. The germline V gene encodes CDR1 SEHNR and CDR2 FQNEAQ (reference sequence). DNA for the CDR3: TGTGCCAGCAGTAAGGGACTCGCACACCAAGAGACCCAGTACTTC. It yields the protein CASSKGLAHQETQYF.

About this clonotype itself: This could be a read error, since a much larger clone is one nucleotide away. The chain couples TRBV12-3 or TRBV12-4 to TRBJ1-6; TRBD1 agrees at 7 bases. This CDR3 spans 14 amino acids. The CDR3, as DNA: TGTGCCAGCAGTAACAGGGGCGGCCCTTCACTCCTCCACTTT. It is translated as CASSNRGGPSLLHF.

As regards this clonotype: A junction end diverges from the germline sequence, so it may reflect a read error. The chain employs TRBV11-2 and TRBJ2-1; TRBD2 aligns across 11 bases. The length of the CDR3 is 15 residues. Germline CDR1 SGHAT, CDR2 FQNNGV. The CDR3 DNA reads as TGTGCCAGCAGCGACACTAGCGGGAGCTATTCTGAGCAGTCCTTC. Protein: CASSDTSGSYSEQSF.

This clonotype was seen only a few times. This CDR3 is CASSQDPTGETQYF. The CDR3 nucleotides are TGCGCCAGCAGCCAAGATCCCACGGGGGAGACCCAGTACTTC. This chain uses TRBV4-1 with TRBJ2-5, with D possibly TRBD2 on 5 matching bases. Germline V gene lookup returns CDR1 MGHRA and CDR2 YSYEKL. The CDR3 is made up of 14 amino acids. V lost 0 bases, J lost 5 bases, and 10 bases lay in between.